This T cell receptor (beta chain) was sequenced in a study of regulatory T cells in long-lasting Graves disease. Study-wide findings and caveats: For persistent Graves' patients, TCR diversity was lower than for newly diagnosed ones.

Germline assignment: CDR1 KGHDR and CDR2 SFDVKD. Trimming left V 9 bases short and J 7 bases short, with 13 bases between. CDR3 length: 12 amino acids. With regard to this clonotype: Its antigen is currently unknown.

CDR3-region Arm-PCR and iRepertoire HTBI primers produced the TCR beta libraries. TCRdb recomputed calls from the multiplex PCR reads with MiXCR, one row per CDR3 protein. The profile covers a few hundred thousand distinct CDR3 sequences, with 23% appearing a single time and around 26% taken by the ten largest. Time point here: persistent/refractory GD, antithyroid drugs over 5 years with positive TRAb. PBMC RNA was the source of the TCR library. Here the sequenced sample was peripheral blood mononuclear cells (PBMCs), taken when the disease was refractory, from a patient treated with antithyroid drugs. The chain couples TRBV24-1 to TRBJ2-3, with D maybe TRBD2 (5 bases). The sequence came from a female donor with Graves disease. CDR3 nucleotides: TGTGCCACCTCCAAACTAGGTAATACGCAGTATTTT. This codes for CATSKLGNTQYF.